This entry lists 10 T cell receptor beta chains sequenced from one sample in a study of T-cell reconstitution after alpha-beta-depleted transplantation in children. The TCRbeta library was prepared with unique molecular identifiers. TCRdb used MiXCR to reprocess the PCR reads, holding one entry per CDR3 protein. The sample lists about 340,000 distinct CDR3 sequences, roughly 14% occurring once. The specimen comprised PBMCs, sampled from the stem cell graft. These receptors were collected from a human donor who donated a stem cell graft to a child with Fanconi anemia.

In nucleotides, the CDR3 is TGCGCCAGCAGCTGGATCCGGGAGACGAACACCGGGGAGCTGTTTTTT. Amino acids: CASSWIRETNTGELFF. The chain couples TRBV5-1 to TRBJ2-2; D may be TRBD2 (6 bases). V lost 3 bases, J lost 0 bases, and 12 bases lay in between. Germline V CDR1 and CDR2: SGHRS, YFSETQ. The CDR3 extends over 16 amino acids.

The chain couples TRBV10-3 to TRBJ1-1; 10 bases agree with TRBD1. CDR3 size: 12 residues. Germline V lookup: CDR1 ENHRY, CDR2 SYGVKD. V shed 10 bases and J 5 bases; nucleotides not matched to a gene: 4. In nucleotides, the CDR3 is TGTGCCACATTGGGACAGGGGACTGAAGCTTTCTTT. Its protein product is CATLGQGTEAFF.

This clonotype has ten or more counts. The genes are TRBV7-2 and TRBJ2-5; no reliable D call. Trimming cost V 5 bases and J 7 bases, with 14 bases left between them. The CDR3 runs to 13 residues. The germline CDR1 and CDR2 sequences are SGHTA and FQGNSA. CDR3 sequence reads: CASSRAGWGTQYF. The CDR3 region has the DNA TGTGCCAGCAGCCGGGCCGGGTGGGGGACCCAGTACTTC.

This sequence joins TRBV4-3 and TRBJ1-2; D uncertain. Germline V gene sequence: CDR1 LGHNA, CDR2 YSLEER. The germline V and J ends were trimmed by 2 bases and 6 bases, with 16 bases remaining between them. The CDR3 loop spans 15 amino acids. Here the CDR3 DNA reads TGCGCCAGCAGCCAATCGTTTAGGACTTCTAATGGCTACACCTTC. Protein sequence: CASSQSFRTSNGYTF.

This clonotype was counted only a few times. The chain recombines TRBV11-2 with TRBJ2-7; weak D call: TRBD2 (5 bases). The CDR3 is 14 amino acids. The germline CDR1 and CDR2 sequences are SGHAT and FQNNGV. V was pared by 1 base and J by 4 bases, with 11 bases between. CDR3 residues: CASSLGSGIYEQYV. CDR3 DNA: TGTGCCAGCAGCTTAGGGTCGGGGATTTACGAGCAGTACGTC.

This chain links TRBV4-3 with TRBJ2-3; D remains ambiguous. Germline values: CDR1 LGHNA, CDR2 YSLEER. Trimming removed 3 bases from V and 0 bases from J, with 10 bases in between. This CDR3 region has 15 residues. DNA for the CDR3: TGCGCCAGCAGCCAGACTTGGCCTAGCACAGATACGCAGTATTTT. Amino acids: CASSQTWPSTDTQYF.

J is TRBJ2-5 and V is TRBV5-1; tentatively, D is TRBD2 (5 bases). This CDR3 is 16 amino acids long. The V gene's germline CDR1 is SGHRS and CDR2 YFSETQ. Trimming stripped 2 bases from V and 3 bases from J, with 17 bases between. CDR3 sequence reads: CASSLGRRGFEETQYF. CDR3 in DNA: TGCGCCAGCAGCTTAGGTCGACGAGGGTTTGAAGAGACCCAGTACTTC.

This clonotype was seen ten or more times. CDR3 sequence (DNA): TGTGCCAGCAGCTACTCGAGGGGGGAAGAGACCCAGTACTTC. Amino acids: CASSYSRGEETQYF. The chain has TRBV4-2 and TRBJ2-5; the D gene could be TRBD1 or TRBD2 (6 bases each). This CDR3 region has 14 residues. V lost 5 bases and J 3 bases, leaving 13 bases between the germline ends. Germline V lookup: CDR1 LGHNA, CDR2 YNFKEQ.

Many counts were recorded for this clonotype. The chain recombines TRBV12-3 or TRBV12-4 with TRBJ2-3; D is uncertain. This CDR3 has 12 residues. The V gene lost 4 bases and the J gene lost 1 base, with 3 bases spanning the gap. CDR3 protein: CASSYGTDTQYF. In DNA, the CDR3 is TGTGCCAGCAGTTATGGCACAGATACGCAGTATTTT.

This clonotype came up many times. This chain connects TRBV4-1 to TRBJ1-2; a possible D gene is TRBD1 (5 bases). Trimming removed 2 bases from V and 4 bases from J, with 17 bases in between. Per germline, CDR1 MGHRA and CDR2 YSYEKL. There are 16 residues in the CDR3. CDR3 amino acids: CASSQLLGRRFYGYTF. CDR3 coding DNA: TGCGCCAGCAGCCAATTATTGGGACGGAGGTTCTATGGCTACACCTTC.